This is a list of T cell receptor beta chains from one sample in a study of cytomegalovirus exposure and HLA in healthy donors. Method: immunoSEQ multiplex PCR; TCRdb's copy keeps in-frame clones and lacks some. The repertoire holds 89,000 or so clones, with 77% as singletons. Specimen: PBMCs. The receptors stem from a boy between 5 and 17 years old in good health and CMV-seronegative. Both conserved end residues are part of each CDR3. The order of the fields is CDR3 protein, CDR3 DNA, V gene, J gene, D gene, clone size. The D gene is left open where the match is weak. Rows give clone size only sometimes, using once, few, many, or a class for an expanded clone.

CASSLGRLSGRGNQPQHF	TGTGCCAGCAGCTTAGGGAGGCTCTCGGGTCGGGGCAATCAGCCCCAGCATTTT	TRBV7-8	TRBJ1-5	.	.
CATSRGQADGYTF	TGTGCCACCAGCAGAGGACAGGCAGATGGCTACACCTTC	TRBV15	TRBJ1-2	.	.
CASSILGGSNQPQHF	TGTGCCAGTAGTATCCTGGGGGGATCCAATCAGCCCCAGCATTTT	TRBV19	TRBJ1-5	.	few
CASSYSQGLNSPLHF	TGTGCCAGCAGTTACAGCCAGGGCCTTAATTCACCCCTCCACTTT	TRBV28	TRBJ1-6	.	.
CSVGARETEAFF	TGCAGCGTTGGGGCCAGGGAAACTGAAGCTTTCTTT	TRBV29-1	TRBJ1-1	.	.
CASSPVGTGYGYTF	TGTGCCAGCAGCCCGGTGGGGACAGGGTATGGCTACACCTTC	TRBV6-1	TRBJ1-2	TRBD1	.
CASSEGGGLGNEKLFF	TGTGCCAGCAGTGAGGGAGGGGGGCTTGGCAATGAAAAACTGTTTTTT	TRBV25-1	TRBJ1-4	.	.
CSVTIVRTNEKLFF	TGCAGCGTAACGATCGTGCGAACTAATGAAAAACTGTTTTTT	TRBV29-1	TRBJ1-4	.	.
CASSQTGLHTEAFF	TGCGCCAGCAGCCAGACAGGGCTCCACACTGAAGCTTTCTTT	TRBV10-2	TRBJ1-1	TRBD1	.
CASSIRVGNQPQHF	TGTGCCAGTAGTATACGGGTAGGCAATCAGCCCCAGCATTTT	TRBV19	TRBJ1-5	.	.
CASSLSGGSDEQYF	TGTGCCAGCAGCTTATCCGGGGGATCGGACGAGCAGTACTTC	TRBV5-4	TRBJ2-7	.	.
CASSAGRFGQPQHF	TGTGCCAGCAGCGCGGGGAGGTTCGGACAGCCCCAGCATTTT	TRBV6-5	TRBJ1-5	.	.
CASSPQLGSNTQYF	TGTGCCAGCAGTCCCCAACTAGGCTCTAATACGCAGTATTTT	TRBV28	TRBJ2-3	.	.
CASSLGGQGGIASGETQYF	TGTGCCAGCAGCTTAGGCGGACAGGGGGGAATTGCTAGCGGGGAGACCCAGTACTTC	TRBV13	TRBJ2-5	TRBD1	.
CAWSVRGNREQYF	TGTGCCTGGAGTGTTAGGGGAAATCGCGAGCAGTACTTC	TRBV30	TRBJ2-7	.	.
CASSAHNPNTGAGHANTEAFF	TGTGCCAGCAGCGCCCACAACCCCAATACAGGGGCCGGCCATGCGAACACTGAAGCTTTCTTT	TRBV9	TRBJ1-1	TRBD1	.
CASSRTGRWEKLFF	TGTGCCAGCAGCCGGACAGGGAGGTGGGAAAAACTGTTTTTT	TRBV7-8	TRBJ1-4	TRBD1	.
CASSTGTASNYGYTF	TGCGCCAGCAGCACTGGGACAGCCTCTAACTATGGCTACACCTTC	TRBV5-1	TRBJ1-2	TRBD1	once
CASSPDRGHGTEAFF	TGTGCCAGCAGCCCGGACAGGGGGCATGGCACTGAAGCTTTCTTT	TRBV7-2	TRBJ1-1	TRBD1	.
CAPFRAGDGNQPQHF	TGTGCCCCCTTTCGAGCGGGGGACGGCAATCAGCCCCAGCATTTT	TRBV9	TRBJ1-5	.	few
CASSPIDREGYEQYF	TGTGCCAGCAGCCCGATCGACAGGGAAGGCTACGAGCAGTACTTC	TRBV5-6	TRBJ2-7	TRBD1	.
CASSRYGLYEQYF	TGTGCCAGTAGTAGATACGGACTTTACGAGCAGTACTTC	TRBV19	TRBJ2-7	.	.
CASSLEGAYPQETQYF	TGCGCCAGCAGCTTGGAAGGAGCATATCCCCAAGAGACCCAGTACTTC	TRBV5-1	TRBJ2-5	.	once
CASSQEGSGGNEKLFF	TGCGCCAGCAGCCAAGAAGGGTCAGGGGGAAATGAAAAACTGTTTTTT	TRBV4-3	TRBJ1-4	TRBD1	.
CASSLALGVGAEAFF	TGTGCCAGCAGCTTAGCGCTAGGGGTAGGTGCTGAAGCTTTCTTT	TRBV7-2	TRBJ1-1	.	.
CASSEAPRGWQTQYF	TGTGCCAGCAGTGAAGCGCCCAGGGGATGGCAGACCCAGTACTTC	TRBV2	TRBJ2-5	.	.
CSVGSEYPNTEAFF	TGCAGCGTTGGTTCTGAGTATCCTAACACTGAAGCTTTCTTT	TRBV29-1	TRBJ1-1	.	.
CAWRYSGNTIYF	TGTGCCTGGAGGTACTCTGGAAACACCATATATTTT	TRBV30	TRBJ1-3	.	.
CASSYHPNYGYTF	TGTGCCAGCAGTTATCATCCTAACTATGGCTACACCTTC	TRBV6-5	TRBJ1-2	.	.